Given below is one T cell receptor (beta chain) in context. The target antigen is unknown. This specimen comes from a study of regulatory and conventional T cells in RAG deficiency. Whole-study findings and limits: Patient subsets had shorter CDR3s; Omenn Treg-Tconv overlap exceeded 75%.

After removal of 1 base from V and 9 bases from J, the junction contained 8 bases not matched to a gene. The germline V gene encodes CDR1 LNHDA and CDR2 SQIVND (reference sequence). The CDR3 sequence is 16 residues long. TCRdb keeps only in-frame clones here, not all; method: immunoSEQ multiplex PCR. The sample consists of tens of thousands of clones, just over 90% of them appearing once. Regulatory T cells were sorted from blood as CD4+ CD25-high CD127-low cells. The same sample was also studied in work on regulatory T cells. From that paper: Primers: 52 TRBV forward and 13 TRBJ reverse.

The V and J genes are TRBV19 and TRBJ2-2, with 10 bases fitting TRBD1. This TCR derives from a human donor in good health. The sample taken for sequencing was Tregs sorted from blood. The CDR3: CASSIVRTGGFRELFF. Written as DNA, the CDR3 is TGTGCCAGTAGTATAGTTCGGACAGGGGGTTTCCGGGAGCTGTTTTTT.